The 17 T cell receptor beta chains below all came from one sample that was sequenced in a study of blood T cell repertoires in COVID-19. Here immunoSEQ multiplex PCR was the method, and the copy in TCRdb shows in-frame clones only, minus some. The sample consists of approximately 220,000 clones, 83% of them appearing once. Sequences were obtained from PBMCs or T cells enriched from blood (not recorded which). The receptors come from a woman between 50 and 59 years old who had been exposed to COVID-19.

The V and J genes are TRBV5-4 and TRBJ1-1; TRBD1 matches 8 bases. The J segment lost 1 base and the V segment lost 0 bases, leaving 8 bases of the junction unmatched. Germline V gives CDR1 SGHNT, CDR2 YYREEE (reference sequence). CDR3 size: 17 residues. The CDR3 region is CASSLGVRQGRNTEAFF. The CDR3, as DNA: TGTGCCAGCAGCTTGGGGGTTCGACAGGGGAGGAACACTGAAGCTTTCTTT.

This clone showed up just once. This chain joins TRBV19 and TRBJ2-6, with a tentative D call TRBD1 (5 bases). V lost 3 bases and J 2 bases, leaving 8 bases between the germline ends. The CDR3 contains 15 residues. Germline V gene data show CDR1 as LNHDA and CDR2 as SQIVND (reference sequence). The chain's CDR3 is CASSIPRAGANVLTF. CDR3 DNA: TGTGCCAGTAGTATCCCCAGGGCTGGGGCCAACGTCCTGACTTTC. The whole variable domain, remainder taken from reference TRBV19 and TRBJ2-6, is DGGITQSPKYLFRKEGQNVTLSCEQNLNHDAMYWYRQDPGQGLRLIYYSQIVNDFQKGDIAEGYSVSREKKESFPLTVTSAQKNPTAFYLCASSIPRAGANVLTFGAGSRLTVL.

V and J are TRBV2 and TRBJ2-4; TRBD1 might be the D (6 bases). The CDR3 loop spans 15 amino acids. Trimming left V 8 bases short and J 1 base short, with 15 bases between. Germline values: CDR1 SNHLY, CDR2 FYNNEI. CDR3 sequence reads: CASGDRQGAKNIQYF. CDR3 nucleotide sequence: TGTGCCAGCGGGGACCGTCAGGGGGCCAAAAACATTCAGTACTTC.

This chain links TRBV28 with TRBJ1-1; D is ambiguous. The CDR3 runs 11 residues. V lost 4 bases and J 9 bases, leaving 9 bases between the germline ends. The germline CDR1 and CDR2 sequences are MDHEN and SYDVKM. This chain's CDR3 is CASSSHHKAFF. The CDR3 coding sequence is TGTGCCAGCAGTTCCCATCACAAAGCTTTCTTT.

The chain recombines TRBV5-1 with TRBJ2-1, with 7 bases identical to TRBD1. Germline V CDR1 and CDR2: SGHRS, YFSETQ. After removal of 4 bases from V and 3 bases from J, the junction contained 4 bases not matched to a gene. This CDR3 spans 14 amino acids. CDR3 coding DNA: TGCGCCAGCAGCCTCGACAGGGACTACAATGAGCAGTTCTTC. Encoded protein: CASSLDRDYNEQFF.

This chain links TRBV18 with TRBJ1-1; 8 nucleotides align to TRBD1. V was pared by 1 base and J by 7 bases, with 2 bases of the junction left unmatched. This CDR3 region has 13 residues. Germline V CDR1 and CDR2: KGHSH, LQKENI. Written as DNA, the CDR3 is TGTGCCAGCTCACCACTGGACAGGGTTGAAGCTTTCTTT. This sequence encodes CASSPLDRVEAFF.

The V and J genes are TRBV11-2 and TRBJ1-4; no clear D gene. The CDR3 contains 14 residues. Germline CDR1 SGHAT, CDR2 FQNNGV. Trimming took off 6 bases at V and 0 bases at J, with 8 bases between the two ends. DNA of the CDR3: TGTGCCAGCAGAAAGACTGCAACTAATGAAAAACTGTTTTTT. Amino acids: CASRKTATNEKLFF.

The CDR3 protein is CAWNRGQGDEQYF. The CDR3, as DNA: TGTGCCTGGAATAGGGGACAGGGGGATGAGCAGTACTTC. The J gene is TRBJ2-7, the V gene TRBV30; 11 bases align to TRBD1. The CDR3 loop spans 13 amino acids. The germline gives CDR1 GTSNPN, CDR2 SVGIG (reference sequence). V shed 4 bases, J shed 7 bases, and the junction held 6 bases outside the gene matches.

In its sample, this clone was seen once. This rearrangement joins TRBV6-5 to TRBJ1-2; 7 bases align to TRBD1. V was clipped by 0 bases and J by 1 base; unmatched bases: 5. In germline, CDR1 is MNHEY, CDR2 SVGAGI. The CDR3 extends over 16 amino acids. The CDR3 DNA reads TGTGCCAGCAGTTACTCGAGGCAGGGGGGTAACTATGGCTACACCTTC. Translating it yields CASSYSRQGGNYGYTF.

The V and J genes are TRBV5-1 and TRBJ1-2, with TRBD1 identical over 8 bases. Germline lookup yields CDR1 SGHRS and CDR2 YFSETQ. With 0 bases clipped from V and 10 bases from J, the junction kept 5 bases outside the gene matches. The CDR3 spans 13 residues. This CDR3 is CASSLAPGQVYTF. DNA for the CDR3: TGCGCCAGCAGCTTGGCCCCGGGACAGGTCTACACCTTC.

In nucleotides, the CDR3 is TGTGCCAGCTCACCCCTAGAGACTGCTAACTATGGCTACACCTTC. As protein: CASSPLETANYGYTF. This rearrangement joins TRBV18 to TRBJ1-2, with no clear D. Germline V gene sequence: CDR1 KGHSH, CDR2 LQKENI. The CDR3 sequence is 15 residues long. Trimming pared 3 bases from V and 0 bases from J, leaving 11 bases between.

The chain carries TRBV5-1 and TRBJ2-2, with D possibly TRBD2 on 5 matching bases. V was cut by 0 bases and J by 4 bases, with 13 bases left in between. The CDR3 contains 16 residues. From germline, CDR1 is SGHRS and CDR2 YFSETQ. This CDR3 reads CASSLAGDGVTGELFF. DNA of the CDR3: TGCGCCAGCAGCTTGGCCGGGGATGGGGTCACCGGGGAGCTGTTTTTT. Complete variable domain (other parts from reference TRBV5-1 and TRBJ2-2): KAGVTQTPRYLIKTRGQQVTLSCSPISGHRSVSWYQQTPGQGLQFLFEYFSETQRNKGNFPGRFSGRQFSNSRSEMNVSTLELGDSALYLCASSLAGDGVTGELFFGEGSRLTVL.

This clone has a single count. The V gene is TRBV10-2, the J gene TRBJ1-1; TRBD1 aligns across 9 bases. V dropped 8 bases and J dropped 10; count of bases not matched to a gene: 5. The CDR3 is 11 residues long. Germline V gene lookup returns CDR1 WSHSY and CDR2 SAAADI. CDR3 sequence (DNA): TGCGCCAGCGCCCCGGGACAGGGAGCTTTCTTT. Translating it yields CASAPGQGAFF.

This chain uses TRBV6-5 with TRBJ2-7; 10 bases map to TRBD1. This CDR3 is built from 15 residues. J was trimmed by 6 bases and V by 7 bases; bases with no gene match: 12. From germline, CDR1 is MNHEY and CDR2 SVGAGI. CDR3 residues: CASNPARTGGSEQYF. CDR3 sequence (DNA): TGTGCCAGCAACCCCGCTAGGACAGGGGGGAGCGAGCAGTACTTC.

The genes are TRBV9 and TRBJ2-5; possible D gene TRBD1, 5 bases. V lost 4 bases and J 0 bases, leaving 16 bases between the germline ends. The CDR3 totals 16 residues. Germline assignment: CDR1 SGDLS and CDR2 YYNGEE. CDR3 in amino acids: CASSFTGDGYQETQYF. CDR3 coding DNA: TGTGCCAGCAGCTTTACAGGAGACGGTTACCAAGAGACCCAGTACTTC. Based on the CDR3 plus reference TRBV9 and TRBJ2-5, the full variable domain is DSGVTQTPKHLITATGQRVTLRCSPRSGDLSVYWYQQSLDQGLQFLIQYYNGEERAKGNILERFSAQQFPDLHSELNLSSLELGDSALYFCASSFTGDGYQETQYFGPGTRLLVL.

The V and J genes are TRBV5-5 and TRBJ1-1; D is perhaps TRBD1 (6 bases). Trimming removed 4 bases at V and 5 bases at J, with 15 bases between. The CDR3 is 14 residues long. In germline, CDR1 is SGHKS, CDR2 YYEKEE (reference sequence). The CDR3 reads CASSGTGFGTEAFF. The CDR3 coding sequence is TGTGCCAGCAGCGGAACAGGGTTTGGGACTGAAGCTTTCTTT.

The chain links TRBV11-2 to TRBJ1-1, with D possibly TRBD1 on 6 matching bases. V was clipped by 5 bases and J by 4 bases, with 14 bases between them. Looked up from germline, CDR1 is SGHAT and CDR2 is FQNNGV. The CDR3 has 14 residues. The CDR3 bases are TGTGCCAGCAGCCGTTTAGGGGGACCCACTGAAGCTTTCTTT. This encodes CASSRLGGPTEAFF.